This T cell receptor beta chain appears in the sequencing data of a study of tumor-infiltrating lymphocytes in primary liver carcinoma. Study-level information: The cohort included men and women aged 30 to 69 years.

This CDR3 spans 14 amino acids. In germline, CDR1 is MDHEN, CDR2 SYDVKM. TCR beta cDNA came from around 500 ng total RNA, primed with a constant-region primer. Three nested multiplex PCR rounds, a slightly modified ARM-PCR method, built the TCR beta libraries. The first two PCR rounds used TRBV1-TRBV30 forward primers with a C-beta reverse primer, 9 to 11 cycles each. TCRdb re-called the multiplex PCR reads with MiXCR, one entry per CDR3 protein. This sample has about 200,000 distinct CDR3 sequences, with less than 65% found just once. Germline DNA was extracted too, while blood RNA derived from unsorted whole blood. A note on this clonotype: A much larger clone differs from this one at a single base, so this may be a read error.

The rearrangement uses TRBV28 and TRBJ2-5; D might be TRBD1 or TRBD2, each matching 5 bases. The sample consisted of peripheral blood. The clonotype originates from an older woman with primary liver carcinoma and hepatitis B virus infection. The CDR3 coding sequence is TGTGTCAGCACCAACCCCGGGGCAGCGGAGACCCAGTACTTC. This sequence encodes CVSTNPGAAETQYF.